These T cell receptor beta chains were read from a single sample in a study of neurological immune-mediated disorders. TCRdb used MiXCR to reprocess the 5' RACE reads, holding one entry per CDR3 protein. In the table there are around 32,000 distinct CDR3 sequences, 12% of which are singletons. Input material: PBMCs. The receptors were gathered from a woman aged 55-70 years in good health. Each CDR3 is given with its conserved first and last residue. Not all rows give a size; the values are once, few, many and, for expanded clones, a class.

TRBV7-2	TRBJ1-2	many	CASSLDGQVYGYTF
TRBV10-3	TRBJ2-7	many	CAISEGGEQYF
TRBV20-1	TRBJ2-6	many	CSATTSGDSSGANVLTF
TRBV20-1	TRBJ1-1	many	CSASRGGGNTEAFF
TRBV7-2	TRBJ2-1	many	CASSLEAGLNEQFF
TRBV20-1	TRBJ2-7	many	CSARRTVQAYEQYF
TRBV6-4	TRBJ2-1	many	CASSDRALFAGEQFF
TRBV4-1	TRBJ2-2	many	CASSQDSGRSNTGELFF
TRBV7-6	TRBJ2-7	many	CASSLERDSGVLGHEQYF
TRBV20-1	TRBJ2-3	NA	CSAEGMAYTQYF
TRBV7-2	TRBJ2-3	many	CASSLTRFAGSSSQYF
TRBV12-3/TRBV12-4	TRBJ2-5	many	CASSLILAGGSLRETQYF
TRBV7-6	TRBJ2-2	many	CASSTGGSAGELFF
TRBV9	TRBJ1-6	many	CASSVDGGRAAGPLHF
TRBV29-1	TRBJ1-6	many	CSVDITNPPLF
TRBV20-1	TRBJ1-6	many	CSARDGGQAYNSPLHF
TRBV5-1	TRBJ1-3	many	CASSLGGDSGNTIYF
TRBV7-2	TRBJ1-3	many	CASSGRTGLRSGNTIYF
TRBV5-1	TRBJ1-5	many	CASSSGTANQPQHF
TRBV29-1	TRBJ2-1	many	CSVFPAVLLASNEQFF
TRBV19	TRBJ1-1	many	CASSKGPRNTEAFF
TRBV5-1	TRBJ2-1	few	CASSFIAGNNEQFF
TRBV20-1	TRBJ1-4	many	CSASFGSTNEKLFF
TRBV5-4	TRBJ2-3	many	CASSLQGSEDTQYF
TRBV7-2	TRBJ1-3	many	CASSVMGGGNTIYF
TRBV7-3	TRBJ2-1	many	CASRDGTGINNEQFF